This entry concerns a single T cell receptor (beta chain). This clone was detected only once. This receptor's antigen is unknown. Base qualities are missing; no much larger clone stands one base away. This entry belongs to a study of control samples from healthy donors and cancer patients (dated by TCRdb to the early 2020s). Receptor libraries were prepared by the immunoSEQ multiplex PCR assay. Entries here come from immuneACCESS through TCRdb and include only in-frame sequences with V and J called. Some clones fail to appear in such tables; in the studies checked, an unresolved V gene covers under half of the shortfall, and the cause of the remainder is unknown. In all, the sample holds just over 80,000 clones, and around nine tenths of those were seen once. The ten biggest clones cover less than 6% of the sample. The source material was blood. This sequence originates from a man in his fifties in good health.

The DNA sequence follows: TGTGCCAGCAGCTTGGGTGTCTACTCCTACAATGAGCAGTTCTTC. It is translated as CASSLGVYSYNEQFF. The chain employs TRBV11-2 and TRBJ2-1, with no D gene named confidently. From cysteine to phenylalanine, the CDR3 is 15 amino acids long. The kept DNA is CDR3 alone, 45 bases in frame from the first base. V sheds 3 bases and J sheds 0 bases, leaving 9 bases between their ends. Reading the germline V gene gives CDR1 SGHAT and CDR2 FQNNGV.